These 2 T cell receptor beta chains share one sample of origin, sequenced in a study of T cells in Graves' hyperthyroidism and ophthalmopathy. TCR beta CDR3 region amplification was performed from RNA transcripts. The HTBI primer set drove a first-round RT-PCR of the TCR CDR3. TCRdb recomputed calls from the multiplex PCR reads with MiXCR, one row per CDR3 protein. The sample yields about 620,000 distinct CDR3 sequences, around 15% seen once. The specimen sequenced was blood. The receptors stem from a woman under 40 with Graves' hyperthyroidism.

The chain is built from TRBV20-1 and TRBJ2-1; D unclear. V was pared by 4 bases and J by 2 bases, with 15 bases between. Germline lookup yields CDR1 DFQATT and CDR2 SNEGSKA (reference sequence). This CDR3 comprises 15 residues. In nucleotides, the CDR3 is TGCAGTGCTATTCCCCGGGCGCGCCCCTACAATGAGCAGTTCTTC. Its protein product is CSAIPRARPYNEQFF.

This clonotype appeared many times. The chain carries TRBV28 and TRBJ2-7; D is uncertain. This CDR3 spans 14 amino acids. Trimming left V 7 bases short and J 1 base short, with 14 bases between. Germline V gives CDR1 MDHEN, CDR2 SYDVKM. The CDR3 sequence: CASTLPQVSYEQYF. The CDR3 bases are TGTGCCAGCACCCTCCCGCAGGTGTCCTACGAGCAGTACTTC.